The 3 T cell receptor beta chains below all came from one sample that was sequenced in a study of cytomegalovirus exposure and HLA in healthy donors. The method was immunoSEQ multiplex PCR; TCRdb's version includes in-frame clones alone and lacks a portion of them. Of around 140,000 clones listed, over 80% were seen once; the top ten hold less than 5.5%. Sequencing was performed on PBMCs. Receptors were obtained from a man between 18 and 35 years old in good health and CMV-seropositive.

The rearrangement links TRBV4-1 to TRBJ2-7; 8 bases fit TRBD2. Germline V gene sequence: CDR1 MGHRA, CDR2 YSYEKL. J lost 1 base, V lost 3 bases, and 8 bases had no gene match. This CDR3 is 16 amino acids long. DNA for the CDR3: TGCGCCAGCAGCCATTTTAAGTTAGCGGGGTCCTACGAGCAGTACTTC. This translates into CASSHFKLAGSYEQYF.

This CDR3 reads CASSLGPQGAQETQYF. As DNA, the CDR3 is TGCGCCAGCAGCTTGGGGCCACAGGGGGCCCAAGAGACCCAGTACTTC. The rearrangement links TRBV5-1 to TRBJ2-5; 9 bases fit TRBD1. The germline CDR1 and CDR2 sequences are SGHRS and YFSETQ. Losses at the gene ends were 0 bases for V and 1 base for J; bases not matched to a gene: 4. The CDR3 has 16 amino acids. The full variable domain, its missing parts supplied by reference TRBV5-1 and TRBJ2-5, is KAGVTQTPRYLIKTRGQQVTLSCSPISGHRSVSWYQQTPGQGLQFLFEYFSETQRNKGNFPGRFSGRQFSNSRSEMNVSTLELGDSALYLCASSLGPQGAQETQYFGPGTRLLVL.

DNA for the CDR3: TGTGCCAGCACCCTTGACTCCCGGAACTACGAGCAGTACTTC. It specifies CASTLDSRNYEQYF. The chain is built from TRBV5-4 and TRBJ2-7; D unresolved. Germline-derived CDR1 and CDR2 are SGHNT and YYREEE (reference sequence). Trimming cost V 6 bases and J 3 bases, with 16 bases left between them. The CDR3 runs to 14 residues.